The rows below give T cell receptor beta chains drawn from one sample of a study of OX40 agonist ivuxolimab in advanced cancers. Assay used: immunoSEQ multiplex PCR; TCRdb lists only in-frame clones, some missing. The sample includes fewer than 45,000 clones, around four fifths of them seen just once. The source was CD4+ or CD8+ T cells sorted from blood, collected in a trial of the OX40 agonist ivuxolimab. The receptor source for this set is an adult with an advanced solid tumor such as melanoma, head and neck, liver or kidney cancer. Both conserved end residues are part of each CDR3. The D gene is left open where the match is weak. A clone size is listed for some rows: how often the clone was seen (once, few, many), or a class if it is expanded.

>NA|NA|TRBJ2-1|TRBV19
CASSYSRYNEQFF
TGTGCCAGTAGTTATTCCAGGTACAATGAGCAGTTCTTC
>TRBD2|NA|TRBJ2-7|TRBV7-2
CASSRDSGRSTYEQYF
TGTGCCAGCAGCAGAGATAGCGGGAGATCCACATACGAGCAGTACTTC
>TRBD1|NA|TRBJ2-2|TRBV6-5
CASRTGTGFTGELFF
TGTGCCAGCAGGACCGGGACAGGGTTCACCGGGGAGCTGTTTTTT
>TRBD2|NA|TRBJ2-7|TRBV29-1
CSVGRGGPYHEQYF
TGCAGCGTTGGGCGCGGGGGACCCTACCACGAGCAGTACTTC
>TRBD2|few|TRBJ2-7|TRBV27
CASSPSPSGSQGEQYF
TGTGCCAGCAGTCCCTCCCCTAGCGGGAGTCAGGGGGAGCAGTACTTC
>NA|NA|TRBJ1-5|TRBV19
CASSIVDGNQPQHF
TGTGCCAGTAGTATAGTAGACGGGAATCAGCCCCAGCATTTT
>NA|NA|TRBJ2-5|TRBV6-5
CASSWVGEETQYF
TGTGCCAGCAGTTGGGTCGGGGAAGAGACCCAGTACTTC
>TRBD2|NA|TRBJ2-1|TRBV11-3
CASSLEGPAGGHEQFF
TGTGCCAGCAGCTTAGAGGGCCCAGCGGGAGGGCATGAGCAGTTCTTC
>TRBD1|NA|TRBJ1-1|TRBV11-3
CASSPRQGLNTEAFF
TGTGCCAGCAGCCCGAGACAGGGATTGAACACTGAAGCTTTCTTT
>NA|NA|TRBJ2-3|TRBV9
CASSVAGTSTDTQYF
TGTGCCAGCAGCGTAGCGGGAACTAGCACAGATACGCAGTATTTT
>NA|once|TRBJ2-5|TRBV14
CASSQELRVETQYF
TGTGCCAGCAGCCAAGAATTAAGGGTAGAGACCCAGTACTTC
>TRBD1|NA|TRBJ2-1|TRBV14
CASSRGTGRTISYNEQFF
TGTGCCAGCAGCCGCGGGACAGGGAGGACTATCTCCTACAATGAGCAGTTCTTC
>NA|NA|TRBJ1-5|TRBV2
CASSSTGLSQHF
TGTGCCAGCAGCTCTACAGGTCTGTCCCAGCATTTT
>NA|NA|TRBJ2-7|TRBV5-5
CASSLVFGQHYEQYF
TGTGCCAGCAGCTTGGTATTCGGACAGCACTACGAGCAGTACTTC
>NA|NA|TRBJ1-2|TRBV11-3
CASTEGPEYGYTF
TGTGCCAGCACCGAGGGGCCGGAGTATGGCTACACCTTC
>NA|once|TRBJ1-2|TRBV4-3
CASSQGWPGATGNYGYTF
TGCGCCAGCAGCCAAGGGTGGCCAGGAGCTACGGGTAACTATGGCTACACCTTC
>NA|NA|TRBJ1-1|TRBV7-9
CASSLRTGGTEAFF
TGTGCCAGCAGCTTAAGGACCGGGGGGACTGAAGCTTTCTTT
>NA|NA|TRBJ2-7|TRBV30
CAWSVPTRSYEQYF
TGTGCCTGGAGTGTACCGACCCGCTCCTACGAGCAGTACTTC
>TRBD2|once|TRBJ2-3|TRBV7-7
CASSQTSNTDTQYF
TGTGCTAGCAGCCAGACTAGCAACACAGATACGCAGTATTTT
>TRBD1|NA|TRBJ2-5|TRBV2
CASSRDRAGTETQYF
TGTGCCAGCAGTCGGGACAGGGCCGGAACAGAGACCCAGTACTTC
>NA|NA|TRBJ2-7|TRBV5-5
CASSPTWGEQYF
TGTGCCAGCAGCCCTACCTGGGGCGAGCAGTACTTC
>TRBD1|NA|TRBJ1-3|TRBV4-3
CASSFWTGGNTIYF
TGCGCCAGCAGCTTCTGGACAGGCGGAAACACCATATATTTT
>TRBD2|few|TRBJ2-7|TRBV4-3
CASSPGTSGSYEQYF
TGCGCCAGCAGCCCCGGGACTAGCGGGAGCTACGAGCAGTACTTC
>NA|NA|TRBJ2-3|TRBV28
CASSLDSTDTQYF
TGTGCCAGCAGTTTGGACTCCACAGATACGCAGTATTTT
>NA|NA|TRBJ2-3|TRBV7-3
CASSLMGGGTGQDTQYF
TGTGCCAGCAGCCTTATGGGGGGAGGGACAGGACAGGATACGCAGTATTTT
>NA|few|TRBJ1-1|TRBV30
CAWSTGLNTEAFF
TGTGCCTGGAGTACAGGGCTGAACACTGAAGCTTTCTTT
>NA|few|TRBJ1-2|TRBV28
CASSLEGSYGYTF
TGTGCCAGCAGTTTGGAGGGGAGCTATGGCTACACCTTC
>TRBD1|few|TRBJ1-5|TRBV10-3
CAISEFTGGSQPQHF
TGTGCCATCAGTGAGTTCACAGGGGGCAGTCAGCCCCAGCATTTT
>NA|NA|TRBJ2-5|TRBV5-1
CASSLAAGIETQYF
TGCGCCAGCAGCTTGGCGGCGGGAATAGAGACCCAGTACTTC
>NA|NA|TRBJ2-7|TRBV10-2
CASSSPRSSRDDEQYF
TGCGCCAGCAGTTCCCCCCGGAGTAGCCGGGACGACGAGCAGTACTTC
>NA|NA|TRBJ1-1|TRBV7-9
CASSLGFTEAFF
TGTGCCAGCAGCCTAGGATTCACTGAAGCTTTCTTT
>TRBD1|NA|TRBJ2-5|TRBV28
CASSRQGPETQYF
TGTGCCAGCAGTAGACAGGGCCCAGAGACCCAGTACTTC
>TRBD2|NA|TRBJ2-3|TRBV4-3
CASSQDPRTGLATDTQYF
TGCGCCAGCAGCCAAGACCCAAGAACCGGACTAGCCACAGATACGCAGTATTTT
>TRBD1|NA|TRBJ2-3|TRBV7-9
CASSWDRRTDTQYF
TGTGCCAGCAGCTGGGACAGGCGCACAGATACGCAGTATTTT
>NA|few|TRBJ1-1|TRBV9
CASSVASDTEAFF
TGTGCCAGCAGCGTAGCGTCCGACACTGAAGCTTTCTTT
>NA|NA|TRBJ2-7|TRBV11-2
CASSLEPSNTYEQYF
TGTGCCAGCAGCTTAGAACCCTCGAACACGTACGAGCAGTACTTC
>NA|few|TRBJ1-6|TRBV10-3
CAISDSPQGNSPLHF
TGTGCCATCAGTGATTCTCCTCAGGGGAATTCACCCCTCCACTTT
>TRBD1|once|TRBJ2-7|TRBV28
CASKAGGLGEQYF
TGTGCCAGCAAGGCAGGGGGTTTGGGCGAGCAGTACTTC
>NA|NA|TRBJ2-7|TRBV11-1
CASSFAQYEQYF
TGTGCCAGCAGCTTTGCCCAGTACGAGCAGTACTTC
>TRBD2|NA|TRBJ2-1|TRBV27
CASSPTSLRLAGAGEQFF
TGTGCCAGCAGCCCTACGTCACTACGACTAGCGGGAGCAGGTGAGCAGTTCTTC
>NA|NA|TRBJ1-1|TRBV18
CASSLVMNTEAFF
TGTGCCAGCTCACTCGTAATGAACACTGAAGCTTTCTTT
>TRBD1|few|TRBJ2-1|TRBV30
CAWSVRGPLRSYNEQFF
TGTGCCTGGAGTGTCAGGGGGCCGCTCCGCTCCTACAATGAGCAGTTCTTC
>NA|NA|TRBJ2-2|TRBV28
CASSQGTGELFF
TGTGCCAGCAGCCAGGGTACCGGGGAGCTGTTTTTT
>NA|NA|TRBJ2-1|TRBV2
CASSGDSDEQFF
TGTGCCAGCAGTGGGGATAGCGATGAGCAGTTCTTC
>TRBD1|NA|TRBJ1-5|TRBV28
CASSFLDRDLQPQHF
TGTGCCAGCAGTTTCTTGGACAGGGATTTGCAGCCCCAGCATTTT
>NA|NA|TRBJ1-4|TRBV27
CASSWYSNEKLFF
TGTGCCAGCAGTTGGTACAGTAATGAAAAACTGTTTTTT
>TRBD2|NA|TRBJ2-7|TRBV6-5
CASRTGTSGSYEQYF
TGTGCCAGCAGAACCGGGACTAGCGGGAGTTACGAGCAGTACTTC
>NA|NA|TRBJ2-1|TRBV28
CASTSVGDEQFF
TGTGCCAGCACCTCGGTGGGGGATGAGCAGTTCTTC
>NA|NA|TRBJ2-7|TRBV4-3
CASSQELGRSYEQYF
TGCGCCAGCAGCCAAGAGTTGGGAAGGTCCTACGAGCAGTACTTC
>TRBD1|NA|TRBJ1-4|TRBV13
CASSLEGQGADEKLFF
TGTGCCAGCAGCTTAGAGGGACAGGGGGCGGATGAAAAACTGTTTTTT
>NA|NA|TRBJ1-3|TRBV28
CASSYSGSGNTIYF
TGTGCCAGCAGTTATAGTGGCTCTGGAAACACCATATATTTT